This T cell receptor beta chain was retrieved from a study of cytomegalovirus exposure and HLA in healthy donors. In the case of this clone: Antigen unknown.

Sequenced by immunoSEQ multiplex PCR; TCRdb stores in-frame clones only, minus some. The top ten hold about 0.8% of the sample, which has about 330,000 clones, 80% to 90% seen once. The CDR3 extends over 14 amino acids. Germline values: CDR1 LGHNA, CDR2 YNFKEQ. V shed 5 bases and J shed 4 bases, with 13 bases lying between them. Study findings and constraints: Cytomegalovirus status was reportedly diagnosed by the classifier with high specificity and sensitivity. The study flagged some 170 TCR beta chains as cytomegalovirus-associated. In vitro checks showed that a few CMV-associated chains really do target CMV antigens.

The sample comprised PBMCs. This clonotype originated in a woman aged 18-35 years in good health and CMV-seronegative. This sequence joins TRBV4-2 and TRBJ2-3; D is undetermined. The DNA of the CDR3 is TGTGCCAGCAGCAAAGGGCTTGCCCCAGATACGCAGTATTTT. Translation gives CASSKGLAPDTQYF.